This T cell receptor (beta chain) stems from a study of patients and donors after allogeneic stem cell transplantation. The sample holds a few counts of this clonotype. TCRdb reprocessed the RT-PCR reads via MiXCR and lists one record per CDR3 protein. This sample yields 800,000 to 1,000,000 distinct CDR3 sequences, of which about 20% are seen a single time; 6% belongs to the top ten. This CDR3 comprises 14 residues. Trimming cost V 5 bases and J 6 bases; bases outside gene matches: 10. The germline V gene has CDR1 MNHEY and CDR2 SMNVEV (reference sequence). The V call is TRBV27, the J call TRBJ2-7; 7 bases map to TRBD1. The TCR was taken from a human donor who was either an allogeneic HSCT recipient or a stem cell or donor lymphocyte infusion donor (not recorded which). It is not recorded whose cells these are; they may come from a transplant donor. Specimen: blood, either unsorted or a sorted T cell fraction (not recorded which). Here the CDR3 reads CASSRGQAGREQYF. The CDR3 bases are TGTGCCAGCAGTCGCGGACAGGCCGGGCGCGAGCAGTACTTC.